Listed below are T cell receptor beta chains from one sample, sequenced in a study of CD8 T cells in ankylosing spondylitis. One entry per CDR3 protein results from TCRdb running MiXCR on the 5' RACE reads. The table has 180,000 or so distinct CDR3 sequences, around 10% seen once. Material for sequencing was blood, either unsorted or a sorted T cell fraction (not recorded which). These TCRs come from a male donor with ankylosing spondylitis or in good health (not recorded which). Each CDR3 is given with its conserved first and last residue. Each record gives: V gene, J gene, D gene, CDR3 length, clone size, CDR3 DNA, CDR3 protein. A D gene is named only where the DNA matches it firmly. Clone size is stated in some rows and not others, as once, few, many or a class when expanded.

TRBV5-1	TRBJ2-4	.	15	few	TGCGCCAGCAGCTTGGACGGGGGAGTTGTCGACATTCAGTACTTC	CASSLDGGVVDIQYF
TRBV29-1	TRBJ1-2	TRBD1	14	many	TGCAGCGTTGAAGGGGGACAGCTTAACTATGGCTACACCTTC	CSVEGGQLNYGYTF
TRBV20-1	TRBJ2-1	TRBD2	15	few	TGCAGTGCTAGAGATTGGGCGGGAGCCTACAATGAGCAGTTCTTC	CSARDWAGAYNEQFF
TRBV6-6	TRBJ2-3	.	13	many	TGTGCCAGCAGTTACCGGACTCCGGATACGCAGTATTTT	CASSYRTPDTQYF
TRBV28	TRBJ1-2	.	15	many	TGTGCCAGCAGTTCTGGACAGAGAACTAAATATGGCTACACCTTC	CASSSGQRTKYGYTF
TRBV5-6	TRBJ1-2	TRBD1	15	many	TGTGCCAGCAGCTTGGAAGACAGGGTCGGCTATGGCTACACCTTC	CASSLEDRVGYGYTF
TRBV4-3	TRBJ1-2	.	15	many	TGCGCCAGCAGCCAAGATGGGAGACAGCCCTATGGCTACACCTTC	CASSQDGRQPYGYTF
TRBV7-6	TRBJ2-2	TRBD2	16	.	TGTGCCAGCACAGCGGGACTAGCGGAAGAACCCGGGGAGCTGTTTTTT	CASTAGLAEEPGELFF
TRBV5-1	TRBJ1-1	.	16	.	TGCGCCAGCAGCTTAGGACCCAGACAGGCAAACTCTGAAGCTTTCTTT	CASSLGPRQANSEAFF
TRBV12-3/TRBV12-4	TRBJ1-5	TRBD1	16	many	TGTGCCAGCACCCCGGGCAGGGGGAGTCGCAATCAGCCCCAGCATTTT	CASTPGRGSRNQPQHF
TRBV5-1	TRBJ2-1	.	16	many	TGCGCCAGCAGCTTGCTTAGGCAGGGAAGAAACAATGAGCAGTTCTTC	CASSLLRQGRNNEQFF
TRBV19	TRBJ2-1	.	14	many	TGTGCCAGTAGTATGCAGAGTTGGGGCAATGAGCAGTTCTTC	CASSMQSWGNEQFF
TRBV7-2	TRBJ1-2	TRBD1	16	few	TGTGCCAGCAGCTTAAGGGGGACAGGGGAGCAGTATGGCTACACCTTC	CASSLRGTGEQYGYTF
TRBV14	TRBJ1-4	TRBD1	20	many	TGTGCCAGCAGCCAATTTAAGGGGACAGGATTACTAGGAAGTAATGAAAAACTGTTTTTT	CASSQFKGTGLLGSNEKLFF
TRBV5-6	TRBJ1-5	.	17	.	TGTGCCAGCAGCTTGGGGGCAGGGACCCCTGGGGATCAGCCCCAGCATTTT	CASSLGAGTPGDQPQHF
TRBV4-3	TRBJ1-2	.	17	.	TGCGCCAGCAGCCAATCTCACTCCAGGGGTTCACTCTATGGCTACACCTTC	CASSQSHSRGSLYGYTF
TRBV11-1	TRBJ1-3	.	19	.	TGTGCCAGTCGCTCCGACGGGGGCGGCAGACCCCTTTCTGGAAACACCATATATTTT	CASRSDGGGRPLSGNTIYF